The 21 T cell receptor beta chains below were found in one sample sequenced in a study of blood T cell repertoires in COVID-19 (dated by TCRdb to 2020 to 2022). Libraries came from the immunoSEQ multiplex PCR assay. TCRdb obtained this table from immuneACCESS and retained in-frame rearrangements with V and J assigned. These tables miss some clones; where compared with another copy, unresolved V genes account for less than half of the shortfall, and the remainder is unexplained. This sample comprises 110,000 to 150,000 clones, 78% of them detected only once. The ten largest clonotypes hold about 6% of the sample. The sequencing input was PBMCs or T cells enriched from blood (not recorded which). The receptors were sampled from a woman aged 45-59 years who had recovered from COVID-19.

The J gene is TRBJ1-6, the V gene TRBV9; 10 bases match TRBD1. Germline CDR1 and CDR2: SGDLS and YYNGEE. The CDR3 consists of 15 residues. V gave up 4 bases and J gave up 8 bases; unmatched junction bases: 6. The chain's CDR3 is CASSIGQGGYSPLHF. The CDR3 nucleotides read TGTGCCAGCAGCATCGGACAGGGGGGATATTCACCCCTCCACTTT.

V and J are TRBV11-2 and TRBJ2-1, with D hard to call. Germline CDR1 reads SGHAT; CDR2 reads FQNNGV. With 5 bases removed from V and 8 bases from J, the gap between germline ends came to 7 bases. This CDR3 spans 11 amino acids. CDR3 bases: TGTGCCAGCAGCCAAGCCGATGAGCAGTTCTTC. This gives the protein CASSQADEQFF.

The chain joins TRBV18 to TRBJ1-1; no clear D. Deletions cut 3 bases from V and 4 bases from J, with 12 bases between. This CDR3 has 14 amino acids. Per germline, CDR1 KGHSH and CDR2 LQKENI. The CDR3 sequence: CASSPDADFTEAFF. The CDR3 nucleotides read TGTGCCAGCTCACCGGATGCAGACTTCACTGAAGCTTTCTTT.

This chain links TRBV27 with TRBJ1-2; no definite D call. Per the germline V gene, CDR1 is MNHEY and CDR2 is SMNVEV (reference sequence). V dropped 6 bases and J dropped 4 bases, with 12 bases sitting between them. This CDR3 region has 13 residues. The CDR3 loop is CASSSDGFYGYTF. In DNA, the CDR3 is TGTGCCAGCAGCAGCGACGGCTTCTATGGCTACACCTTC.

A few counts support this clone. The CDR3 DNA reads TGTGCCAGCAGCGTAGAGGTACTAGCGGACGAGCAGTACTTC. As protein: CASSVEVLADEQYF. The chain links TRBV9 to TRBJ2-7; TRBD2 agrees at 8 bases. CDR1 and CDR2 from the germline V gene are SGDLS and YYNGEE. The CDR3 contains 14 residues. The J segment lost 5 bases and the V segment lost 0 bases, leaving 4 bases of the junction unmatched.

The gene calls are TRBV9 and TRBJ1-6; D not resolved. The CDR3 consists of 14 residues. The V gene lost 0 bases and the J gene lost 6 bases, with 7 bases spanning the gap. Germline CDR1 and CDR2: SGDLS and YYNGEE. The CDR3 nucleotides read TGTGCCAGCAGCGTAGAGGCGGGTAATTCACCCCTCCACTTT. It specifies CASSVEAGNSPLHF.

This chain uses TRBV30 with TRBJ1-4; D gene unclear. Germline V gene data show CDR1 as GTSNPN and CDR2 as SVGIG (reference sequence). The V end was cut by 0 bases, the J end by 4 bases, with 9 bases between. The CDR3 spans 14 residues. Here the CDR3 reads CAWSVRQFNEKLFF. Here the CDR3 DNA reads TGTGCCTGGAGTGTACGTCAGTTTAATGAAAAACTGTTTTTT. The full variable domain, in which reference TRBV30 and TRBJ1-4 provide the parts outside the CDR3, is SQTIHQWPATLVQPVGSPLSLECTVEGTSNPNLYWYRQAAGRGLQLLFYSVGIGQISSEVPQNLSASRPQDRQFILSSKKLLLSDSGFYLCAWSVRQFNEKLFFGSGTQLSVL.

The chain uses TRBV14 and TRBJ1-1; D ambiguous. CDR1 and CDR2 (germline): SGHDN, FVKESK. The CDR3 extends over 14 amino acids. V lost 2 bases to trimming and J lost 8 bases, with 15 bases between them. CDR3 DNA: TGTGCCAGCAGCCAAAGGCGGCAGAAAGGAGAAGCTTTCTTT. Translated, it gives CASSQRRQKGEAFF.

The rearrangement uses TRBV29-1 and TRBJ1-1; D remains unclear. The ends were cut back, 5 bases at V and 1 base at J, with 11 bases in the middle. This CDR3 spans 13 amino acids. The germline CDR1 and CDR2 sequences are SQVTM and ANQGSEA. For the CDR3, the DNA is TGCAGCGTTTCCTACCTTGAGAACACTGAAGCTTTCTTT. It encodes CSVSYLENTEAFF.

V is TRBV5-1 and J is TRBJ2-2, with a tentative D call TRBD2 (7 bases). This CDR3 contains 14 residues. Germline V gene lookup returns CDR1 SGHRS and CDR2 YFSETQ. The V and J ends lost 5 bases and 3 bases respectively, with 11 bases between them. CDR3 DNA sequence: TGCGCCAGCAGGGGAGGGGGATACACCGGGGAGCTGTTTTTT. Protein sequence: CASRGGGYTGELFF.

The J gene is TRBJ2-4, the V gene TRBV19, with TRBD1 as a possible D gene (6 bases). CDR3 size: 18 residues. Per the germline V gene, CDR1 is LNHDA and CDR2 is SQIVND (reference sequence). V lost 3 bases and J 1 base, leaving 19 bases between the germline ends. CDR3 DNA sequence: TGTGCCAGTAGTATGGGCCCAGGGGCACCTGCGGCCAAAAACATTCAGTACTTC. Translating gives CASSMGPGAPAAKNIQYF.

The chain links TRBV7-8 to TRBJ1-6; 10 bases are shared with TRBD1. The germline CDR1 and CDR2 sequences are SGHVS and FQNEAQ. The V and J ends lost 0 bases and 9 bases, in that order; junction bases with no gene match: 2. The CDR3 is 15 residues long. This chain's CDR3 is CASSLAGDRGSPLHF. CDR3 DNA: TGTGCCAGCAGCTTAGCAGGGGACAGGGGTTCACCCCTCCACTTT. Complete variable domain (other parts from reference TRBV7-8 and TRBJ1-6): GAGVSQSPRYKVAKRGQDVALRCDPISGHVSLFWYQQALGQGPEFLTYFQNEAQLDKSGLPSDRFFAERPEGSVSTLKIQRTQQEDSAVYLCASSLAGDRGSPLHFGNGTRLTVT.

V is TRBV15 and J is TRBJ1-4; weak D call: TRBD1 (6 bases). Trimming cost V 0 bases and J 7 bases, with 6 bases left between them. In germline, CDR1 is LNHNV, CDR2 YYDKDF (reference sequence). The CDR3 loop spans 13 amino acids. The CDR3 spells CATSRDRGEKLFF. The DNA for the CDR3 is TGTGCCACCAGCAGAGACAGGGGTGAAAAACTGTTTTTT.

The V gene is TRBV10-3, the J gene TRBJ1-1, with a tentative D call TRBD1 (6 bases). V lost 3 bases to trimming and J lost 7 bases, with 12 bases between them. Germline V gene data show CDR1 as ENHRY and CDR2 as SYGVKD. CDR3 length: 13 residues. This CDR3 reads CAISDRGQSEAFF. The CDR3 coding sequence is TGTGCCATCAGTGACAGGGGCCAAAGTGAAGCTTTCTTT.

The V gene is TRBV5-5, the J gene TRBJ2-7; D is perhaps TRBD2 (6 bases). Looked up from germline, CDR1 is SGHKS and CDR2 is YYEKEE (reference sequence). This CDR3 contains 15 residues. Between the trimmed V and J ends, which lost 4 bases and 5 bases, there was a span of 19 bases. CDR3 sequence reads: CASSLELGDWNEQYF. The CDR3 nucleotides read TGTGCCAGCAGCCTCGAACTGGGGGACTGGAACGAGCAGTACTTC. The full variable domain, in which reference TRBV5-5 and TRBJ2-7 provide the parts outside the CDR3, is DAGVTQSPTHLIKTRGQQVTLRCSPISGHKSVSWYQQVLGQGPQFIFQYYEKEERGRGNFPDRFSARQFPNYSSELNVNALLLGDSALYLCASSLELGDWNEQYFGPGTRLTVT.

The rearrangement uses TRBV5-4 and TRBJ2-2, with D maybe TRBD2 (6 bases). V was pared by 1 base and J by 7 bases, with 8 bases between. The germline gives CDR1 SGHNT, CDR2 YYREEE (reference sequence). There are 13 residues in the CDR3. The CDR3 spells CASSLLEGGELFF. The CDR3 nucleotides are TGTGCCAGCAGCTTGTTGGAGGGCGGGGAGCTGTTTTTT.

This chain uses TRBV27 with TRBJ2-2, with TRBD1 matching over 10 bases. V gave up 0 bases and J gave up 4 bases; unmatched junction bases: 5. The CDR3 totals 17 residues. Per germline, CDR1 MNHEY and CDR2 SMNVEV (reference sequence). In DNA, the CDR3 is TGTGCCAGCAGTTTATCCAGGACAGGGGGACTCACCGGGGAGCTGTTTTTT. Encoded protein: CASSLSRTGGLTGELFF.

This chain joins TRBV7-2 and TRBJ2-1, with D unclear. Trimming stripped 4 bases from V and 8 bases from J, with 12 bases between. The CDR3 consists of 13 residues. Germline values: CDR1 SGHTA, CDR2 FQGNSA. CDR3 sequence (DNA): TGTGCCAGCAGCTCGCCGGGTACCGATGAGCAGTTCTTC. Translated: CASSSPGTDEQFF.

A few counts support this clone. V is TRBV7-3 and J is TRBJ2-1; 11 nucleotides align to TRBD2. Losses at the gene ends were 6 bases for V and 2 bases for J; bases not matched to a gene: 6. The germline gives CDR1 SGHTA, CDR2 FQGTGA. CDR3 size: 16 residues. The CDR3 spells CASSRDSGGAYNEQFF. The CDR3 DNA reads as TGTGCCAGCAGTCGTGATAGCGGGGGGGCCTACAATGAGCAGTTCTTC.

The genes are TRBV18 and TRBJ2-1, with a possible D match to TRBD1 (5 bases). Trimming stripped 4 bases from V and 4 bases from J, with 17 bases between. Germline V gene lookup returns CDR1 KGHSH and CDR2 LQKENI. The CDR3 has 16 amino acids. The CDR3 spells CASSLQGRAVYNEQFF. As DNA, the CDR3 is TGTGCCAGCTCACTCCAGGGCCGAGCCGTATACAATGAGCAGTTCTTC.

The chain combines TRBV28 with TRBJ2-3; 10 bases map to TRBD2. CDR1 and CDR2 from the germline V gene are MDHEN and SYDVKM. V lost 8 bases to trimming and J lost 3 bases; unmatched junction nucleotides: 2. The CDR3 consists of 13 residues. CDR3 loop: CASLAGVTDTQYF. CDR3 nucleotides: TGTGCCAGCCTAGCGGGGGTAACAGATACGCAGTATTTT.